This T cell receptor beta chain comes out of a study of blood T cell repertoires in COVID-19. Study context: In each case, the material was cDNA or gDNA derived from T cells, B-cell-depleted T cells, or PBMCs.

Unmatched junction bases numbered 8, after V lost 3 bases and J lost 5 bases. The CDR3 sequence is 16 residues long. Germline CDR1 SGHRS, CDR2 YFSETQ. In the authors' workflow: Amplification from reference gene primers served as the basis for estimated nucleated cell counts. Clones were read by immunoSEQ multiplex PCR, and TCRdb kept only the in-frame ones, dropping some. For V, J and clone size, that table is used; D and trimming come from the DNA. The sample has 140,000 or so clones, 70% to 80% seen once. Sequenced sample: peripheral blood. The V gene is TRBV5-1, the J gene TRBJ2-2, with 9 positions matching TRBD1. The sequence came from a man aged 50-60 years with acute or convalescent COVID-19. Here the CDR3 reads CASSSMGTGNTGELFF. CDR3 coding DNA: TGCGCCAGCAGCTCCATGGGGACAGGGAATACCGGGGAGCTGTTTTTT.